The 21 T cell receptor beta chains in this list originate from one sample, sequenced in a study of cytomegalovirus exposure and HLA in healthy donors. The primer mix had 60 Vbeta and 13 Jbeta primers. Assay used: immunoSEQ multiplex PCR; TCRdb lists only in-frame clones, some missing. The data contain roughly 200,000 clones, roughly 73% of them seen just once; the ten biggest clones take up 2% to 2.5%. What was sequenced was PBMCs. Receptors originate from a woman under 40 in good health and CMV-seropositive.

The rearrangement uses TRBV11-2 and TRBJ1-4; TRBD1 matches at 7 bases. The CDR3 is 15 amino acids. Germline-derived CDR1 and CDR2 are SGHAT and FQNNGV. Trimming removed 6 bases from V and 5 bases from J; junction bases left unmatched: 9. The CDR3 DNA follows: TGTGCCAGCAGTTTGCAGGGGGTGACAAATGAAAAACTGTTTTTT. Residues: CASSLQGVTNEKLFF.

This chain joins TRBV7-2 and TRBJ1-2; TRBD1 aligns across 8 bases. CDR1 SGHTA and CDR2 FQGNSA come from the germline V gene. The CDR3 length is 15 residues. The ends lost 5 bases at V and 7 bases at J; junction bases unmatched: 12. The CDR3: CASSTLFTGGGGYTF. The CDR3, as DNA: TGTGCCAGCAGCACCCTTTTTACAGGGGGGGGTGGCTACACCTTC.

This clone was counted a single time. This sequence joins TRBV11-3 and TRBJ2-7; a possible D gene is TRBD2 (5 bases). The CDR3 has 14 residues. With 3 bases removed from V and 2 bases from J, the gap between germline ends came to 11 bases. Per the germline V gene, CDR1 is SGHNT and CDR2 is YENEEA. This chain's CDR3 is CASSLTSGPYEQYF. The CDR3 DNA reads TGTGCCAGCAGCTTGACCAGCGGACCCTACGAGCAGTACTTC.

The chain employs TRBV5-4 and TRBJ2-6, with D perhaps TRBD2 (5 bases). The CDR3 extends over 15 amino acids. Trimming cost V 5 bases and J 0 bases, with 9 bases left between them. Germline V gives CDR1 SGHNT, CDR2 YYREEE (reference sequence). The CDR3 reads CASSSGSSGANVLTF. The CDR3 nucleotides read TGTGCCAGCAGTTCGGGGAGCTCTGGGGCCAACGTCCTGACTTTC.

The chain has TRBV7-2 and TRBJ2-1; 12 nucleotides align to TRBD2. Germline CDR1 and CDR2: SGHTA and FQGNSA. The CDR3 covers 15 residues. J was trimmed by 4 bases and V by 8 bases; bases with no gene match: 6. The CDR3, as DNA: TGTGCCAGCGGCCGGACTAGCGGGGTTTACAATGAGCAGTTCTTC. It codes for CASGRTSGVYNEQFF.

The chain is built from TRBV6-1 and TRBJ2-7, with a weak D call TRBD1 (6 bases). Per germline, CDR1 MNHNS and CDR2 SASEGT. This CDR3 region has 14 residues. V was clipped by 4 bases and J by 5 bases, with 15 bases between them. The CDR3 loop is CASSAFGQSNEQYF. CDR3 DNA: TGTGCCAGCAGTGCCTTCGGACAGTCCAACGAGCAGTACTTC.

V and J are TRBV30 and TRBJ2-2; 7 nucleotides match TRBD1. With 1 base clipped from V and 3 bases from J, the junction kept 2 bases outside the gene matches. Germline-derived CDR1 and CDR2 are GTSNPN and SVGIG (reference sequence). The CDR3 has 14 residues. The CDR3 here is CAWSADRDTGELFF. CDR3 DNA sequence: TGTGCCTGGAGTGCCGACAGGGACACCGGGGAGCTGTTTTTT.

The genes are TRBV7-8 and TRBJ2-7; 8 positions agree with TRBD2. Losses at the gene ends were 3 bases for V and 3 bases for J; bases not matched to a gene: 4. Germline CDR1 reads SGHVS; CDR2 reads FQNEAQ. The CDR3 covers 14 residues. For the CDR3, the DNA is TGTGCCAGCAGCTTCCTCGGGGGGGGCTACGAGCAGTACTTC. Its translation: CASSFLGGGYEQYF.

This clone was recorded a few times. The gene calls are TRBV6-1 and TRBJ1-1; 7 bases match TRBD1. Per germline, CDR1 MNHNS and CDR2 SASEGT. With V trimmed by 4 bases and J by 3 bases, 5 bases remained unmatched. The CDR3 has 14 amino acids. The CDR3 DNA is TGTGCCAGCAGTGCGCAGACAGGGTACACTGAAGCTTTCTTT. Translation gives CASSAQTGYTEAFF.

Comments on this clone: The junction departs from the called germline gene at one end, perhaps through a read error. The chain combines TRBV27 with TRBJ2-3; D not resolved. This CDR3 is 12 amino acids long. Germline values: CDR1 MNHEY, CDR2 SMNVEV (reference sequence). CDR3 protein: CASSSNTDTRYF. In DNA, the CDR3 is TGTGCCAGCAGTTCAAACACAGATACGCGGTATTTT.

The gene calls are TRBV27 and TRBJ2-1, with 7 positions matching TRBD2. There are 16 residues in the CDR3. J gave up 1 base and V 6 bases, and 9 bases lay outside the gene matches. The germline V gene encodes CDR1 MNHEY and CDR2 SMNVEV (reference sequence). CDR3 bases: TGTGCCAGCAGCGGGGGAGGGCGGGGGTCCTACAATGAGCAGTTCTTC. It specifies CASSGGGRGSYNEQFF.

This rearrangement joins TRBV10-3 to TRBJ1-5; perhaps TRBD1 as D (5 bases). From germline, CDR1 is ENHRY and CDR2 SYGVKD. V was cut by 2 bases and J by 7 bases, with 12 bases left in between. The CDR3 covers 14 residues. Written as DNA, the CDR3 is TGTGCCATCAGTGAGGGGCAGGGAAGGCAGCCCCAGCATTTT. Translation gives CAISEGQGRQPQHF.

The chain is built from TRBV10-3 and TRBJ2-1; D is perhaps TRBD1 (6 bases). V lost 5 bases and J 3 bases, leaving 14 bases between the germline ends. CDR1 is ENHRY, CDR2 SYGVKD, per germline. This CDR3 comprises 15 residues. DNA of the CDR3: TGTGCCATCAGTCTAGGGGGTTTGGACTACAATGAGCAGTTCTTC. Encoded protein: CAISLGGLDYNEQFF.

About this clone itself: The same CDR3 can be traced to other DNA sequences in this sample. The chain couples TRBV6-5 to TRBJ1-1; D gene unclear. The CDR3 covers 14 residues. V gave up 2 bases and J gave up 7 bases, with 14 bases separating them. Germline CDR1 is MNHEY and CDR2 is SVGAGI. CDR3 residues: CASSYQTTAREAFF. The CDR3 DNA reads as TGTGCCAGCAGTTACCAGACAACGGCCCGTGAAGCTTTCTTT.

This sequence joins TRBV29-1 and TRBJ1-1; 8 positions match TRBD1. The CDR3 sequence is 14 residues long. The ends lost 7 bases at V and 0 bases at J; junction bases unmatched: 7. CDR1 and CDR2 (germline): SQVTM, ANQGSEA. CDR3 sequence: CSGRTGTMNTEAFF. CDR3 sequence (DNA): TGCAGCGGGCGGACAGGGACGATGAACACTGAAGCTTTCTTT.

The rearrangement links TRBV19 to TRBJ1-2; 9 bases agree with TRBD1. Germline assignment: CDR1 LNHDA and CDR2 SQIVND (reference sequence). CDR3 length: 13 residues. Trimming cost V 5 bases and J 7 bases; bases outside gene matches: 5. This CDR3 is CASSATGGSGYTF. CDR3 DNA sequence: TGTGCCAGTAGTGCGACAGGGGGTTCTGGCTACACCTTC. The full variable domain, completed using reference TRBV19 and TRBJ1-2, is DGGITQSPKYLFRKEGQNVTLSCEQNLNHDAMYWYRQDPGQGLRLIYYSQIVNDFQKGDIAEGYSVSREKKESFPLTVTSAQKNPTAFYLCASSATGGSGYTFGSGTRLTVV.

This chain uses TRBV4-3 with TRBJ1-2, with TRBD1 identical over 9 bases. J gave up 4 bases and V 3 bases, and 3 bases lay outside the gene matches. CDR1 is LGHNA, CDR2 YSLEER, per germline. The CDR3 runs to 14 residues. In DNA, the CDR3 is TGCGCCAGCAGCCAGATACAGGGGGCCTATGGCTACACCTTC. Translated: CASSQIQGAYGYTF.

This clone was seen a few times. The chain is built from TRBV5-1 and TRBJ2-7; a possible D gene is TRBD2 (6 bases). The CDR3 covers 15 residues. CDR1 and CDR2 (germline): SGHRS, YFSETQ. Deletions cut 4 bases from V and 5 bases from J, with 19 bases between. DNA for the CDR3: TGCGCCAGCAGCCCGCCCCTCACTAGCAACGACGAGCAGTACTTC. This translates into CASSPPLTSNDEQYF.

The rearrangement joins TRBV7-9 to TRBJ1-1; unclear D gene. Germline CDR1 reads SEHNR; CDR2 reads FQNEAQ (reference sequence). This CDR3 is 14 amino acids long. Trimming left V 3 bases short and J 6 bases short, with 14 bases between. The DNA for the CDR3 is TGTGCCAGCAGCTTGTATCTCGACCAGGCTGAAGCTTTCTTT. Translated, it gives CASSLYLDQAEAFF.

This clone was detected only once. The CDR3, as DNA: TGTGCCAGCAGCTGGGGGGAGGCGGGTGAGCAGTTCTTC. The encoded protein is CASSWGEAGEQFF. The chain joins TRBV11-2 to TRBJ2-1, with a possible D match to TRBD2 (6 bases). The germline gives CDR1 SGHAT, CDR2 FQNNGV. There are 13 residues in the CDR3. V was clipped by 4 bases and J by 9 bases, with 13 bases between them.

CDR3 nucleotides: TGTGCCACCAGCAGAAGGATGACATTGTACGAGCAGTACTTC. The encoded protein is CATSRRMTLYEQYF. V usage is TRBV15 and J usage is TRBJ2-7; the D is unclear. V dropped 2 bases and J dropped 4 bases, with 12 bases sitting between them. The CDR3 covers 14 residues. Germline CDR1 is LNHNV and CDR2 is YYDKDF (reference sequence).